The 6 T cell receptor beta chains given below trace back to one sample, sequenced in a study of CD4+ T cells in melanoma. Data came from immunoSEQ multiplex PCR; TCRdb stores just in-frame clones and leaves some out. Of 110,000 to 150,000 clones listed, around 90% are singletons. The receptors were gathered from a human donor with melanoma.

The chain is built from TRBV6-1 and TRBJ2-2; no clear D. V was shortened by 8 bases and J by 0 bases, with 13 bases between the two germline ends. CDR3 length: 15 residues. Germline V gene data show CDR1 as MNHNS and CDR2 as SASEGT. In nucleotides, the CDR3 is TGTGCCAGCTCCCGCGGCGGTGCGAACACCGGGGAGCTGTTTTTT. Translation: CASSRGGANTGELFF.

The V and J genes are TRBV7-2 and TRBJ2-5; no reliable D call. CDR1 and CDR2 from the germline V gene are SGHTA and FQGNSA. The CDR3 spans 13 residues. The V gene lost 2 bases and the J gene lost 1 base, with 5 bases spanning the gap. The CDR3 loop reads CASSLLVQETQYF. In nucleotides, the CDR3 is TGTGCCAGCAGCTTATTAGTCCAAGAGACCCAGTACTTC. The full variable domain, with the rest looked up from reference TRBV7-2 and TRBJ2-5, is GAGVSQSPSNKVTEKGKDVELRCDPISGHTALYWYRQSLGQGLEFLIYFQGNSAPDKSGLPSDRFSAERTGGSVSTLTIQRTQQEDSAVYLCASSLLVQETQYFGPGTRLLVL.

The chain employs TRBV5-1 and TRBJ2-3; TRBD2 aligns across 10 bases. J was trimmed by 4 bases and V by 1 base; bases with no gene match: 6. CDR1 is SGHRS, CDR2 YFSETQ, per germline. The CDR3 is 16 amino acids. For the CDR3, the DNA is TGCGCCAGCAGCTTGTCAGCGGGGGGGCCGGCAGATACGCAGTATTTT. This gives the protein CASSLSAGGPADTQYF. The full variable domain, its missing parts supplied by reference TRBV5-1 and TRBJ2-3, is KAGVTQTPRYLIKTRGQQVTLSCSPISGHRSVSWYQQTPGQGLQFLFEYFSETQRNKGNFPGRFSGRQFSNSRSEMNVSTLELGDSALYLCASSLSAGGPADTQYFGPGTRLTVL.

V gene TRBV10-3 combines with J gene TRBJ1-5, with 11 bases that match TRBD1. This CDR3 has 15 residues. Germline V gives CDR1 ENHRY, CDR2 SYGVKD. Trimming took 4 bases from V and 5 from J; bases not matched to a gene: 4. The chain's CDR3 is CAISGGQGADQPQHF. The CDR3 nucleotides read TGTGCCATCAGTGGTGGACAGGGGGCTGATCAGCCCCAGCATTTT.

The V call is TRBV7-2, the J call TRBJ2-1, with 9 positions matching TRBD2. The CDR3 has 16 amino acids. J was trimmed by 2 bases and V by 3 bases; bases with no gene match: 5. Germline CDR1 and CDR2: SGHTA and FQGNSA. Here the CDR3 DNA reads TGTGCCAGCAGCTTCCTAGCGGGGAGTACCTACAATGAGCAGTTCTTC. Translating it yields CASSFLAGSTYNEQFF.

The chain links TRBV5-1 to TRBJ2-1; 10 bases line up with TRBD2. There are 17 residues in the CDR3. The germline gives CDR1 SGHRS, CDR2 YFSETQ. After removal of 0 bases from V and 5 bases from J, the junction contained 8 bases not matched to a gene. The CDR3 spells CASSLAPGTSGDNEQFF. CDR3 DNA sequence: TGCGCCAGCAGCTTGGCCCCCGGCACTAGCGGGGACAATGAGCAGTTCTTC.